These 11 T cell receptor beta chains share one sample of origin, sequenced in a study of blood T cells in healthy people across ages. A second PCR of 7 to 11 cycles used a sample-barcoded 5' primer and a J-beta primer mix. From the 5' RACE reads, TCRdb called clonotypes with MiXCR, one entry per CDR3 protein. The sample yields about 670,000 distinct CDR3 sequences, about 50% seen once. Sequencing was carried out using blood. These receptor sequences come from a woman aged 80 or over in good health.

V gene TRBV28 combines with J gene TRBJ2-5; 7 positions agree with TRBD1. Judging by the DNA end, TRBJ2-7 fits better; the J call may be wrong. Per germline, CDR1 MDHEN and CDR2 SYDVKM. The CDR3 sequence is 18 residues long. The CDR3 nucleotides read TGTGCCAGCAGTTCGTTAAAAATCGACAGGGTGTTTACCTACGAGCAGTACTTC. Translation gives CASSSLKIDRVFTYEQYF.

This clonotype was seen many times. This CDR3 is CASSRRTGVTYEQYF. CDR3 DNA: TGTGCCAGCAGCCGACGGACAGGGGTAACCTACGAGCAGTACTTC. V and J are TRBV28 and TRBJ2-7, with 9 bases matching TRBD1. The CDR3 consists of 15 residues. V lost 6 bases and J lost 2; bases outside the gene matches: 8. Germline CDR1 is MDHEN and CDR2 is SYDVKM.

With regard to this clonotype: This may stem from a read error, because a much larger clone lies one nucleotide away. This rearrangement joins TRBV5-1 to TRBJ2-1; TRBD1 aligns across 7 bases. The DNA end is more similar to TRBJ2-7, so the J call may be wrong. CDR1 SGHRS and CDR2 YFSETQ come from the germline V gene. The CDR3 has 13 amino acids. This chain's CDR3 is CASSFDREAEQYF. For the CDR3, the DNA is TGCGCCAGCAGCTTCGACAGGGAAGCTGAGCAGTACTTC.

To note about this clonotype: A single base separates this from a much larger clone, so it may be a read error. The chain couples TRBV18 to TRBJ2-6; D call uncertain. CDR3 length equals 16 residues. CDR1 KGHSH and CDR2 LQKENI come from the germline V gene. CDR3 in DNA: TGTGCCAGCTCACCAAATATGGCCTCTAGGGCCAACGTCCTGACTTTC. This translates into CASSPNMASRANVLTF. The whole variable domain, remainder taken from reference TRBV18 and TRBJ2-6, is NAGVMQNPRHLVRRRGQEARLRCSPMKGHSHVYWYRQLPEEGLKFMVYLQKENIIDESGMPKERFSAEFPKEGPSILRIQQVVRGDSAAYFCASSPNMASRANVLTFGAGSRLTVL.

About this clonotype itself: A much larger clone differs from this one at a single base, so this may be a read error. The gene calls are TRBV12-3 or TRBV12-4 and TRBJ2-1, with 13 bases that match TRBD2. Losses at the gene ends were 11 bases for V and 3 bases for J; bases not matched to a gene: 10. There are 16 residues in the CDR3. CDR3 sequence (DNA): TGTGCCGGCACCCCACTAGCGGGAGGGGTCTACAATGAGCAGTTCTTC. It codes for CAGTPLAGGVYNEQFF.

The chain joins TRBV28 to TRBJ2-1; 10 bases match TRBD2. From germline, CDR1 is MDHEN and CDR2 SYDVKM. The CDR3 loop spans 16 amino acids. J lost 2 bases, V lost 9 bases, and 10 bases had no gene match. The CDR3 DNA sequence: TGTGCCAGTCGAGCGGGAGGGTCGAGCCCCTACAATGAGCAGTTCTTC. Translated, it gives CASRAGGSSPYNEQFF.

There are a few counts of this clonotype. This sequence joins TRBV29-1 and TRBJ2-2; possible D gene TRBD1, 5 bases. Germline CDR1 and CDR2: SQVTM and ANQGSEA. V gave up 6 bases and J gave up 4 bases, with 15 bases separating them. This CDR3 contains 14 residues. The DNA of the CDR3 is TGCAGCGTCGGAGACAGTTTCCTCACCGGGGAGCTGTTTTTT. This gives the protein CSVGDSFLTGELFF.

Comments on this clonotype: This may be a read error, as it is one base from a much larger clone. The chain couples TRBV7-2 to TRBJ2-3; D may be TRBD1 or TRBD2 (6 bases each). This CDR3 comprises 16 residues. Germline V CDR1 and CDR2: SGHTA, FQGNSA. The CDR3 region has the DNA TGTGCCAGCAGCTTCCATGCGAGGGGGGTCACATATACGCAGTATTTT. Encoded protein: CASSFHARGVTYTQYF. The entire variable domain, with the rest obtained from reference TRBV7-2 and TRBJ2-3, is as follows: GAGVSQSPSNKVTEKGKDVELRCDPISGHTALYWYRQSLGQGLEFLIYFQGNSAPDKSGLPSDRFSAERTGGSVSTLTIQRTQQEDSAVYLCASSFHARGVTYTQYFGPGTRLTVL.

DNA for the CDR3: TGCGCCAGCAGCCCAGTTCCCGGGGAGCTGTTTTTT. This encodes CASSPVPGELFF. The gene calls are TRBV5-1 and TRBJ2-2; D remains ambiguous. The V gene lost 4 bases and the J gene lost 6 bases, with 7 bases spanning the gap. The CDR3 is 12 residues long. Germline V gives CDR1 SGHRS, CDR2 YFSETQ.

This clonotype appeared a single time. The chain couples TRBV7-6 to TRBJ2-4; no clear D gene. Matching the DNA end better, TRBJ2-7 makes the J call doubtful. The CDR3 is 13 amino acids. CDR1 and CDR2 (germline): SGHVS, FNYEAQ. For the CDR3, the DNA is TGTGCCAGCAGCTCCTCATTAGCCTACGAGCAGTACTTC. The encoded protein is CASSSSLAYEQYF.

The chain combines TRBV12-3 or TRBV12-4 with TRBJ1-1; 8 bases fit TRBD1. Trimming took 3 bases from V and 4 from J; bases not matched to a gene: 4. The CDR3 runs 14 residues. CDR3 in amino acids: CASSFTGGFTEAFF. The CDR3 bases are TGTGCCAGCAGTTTCACAGGGGGATTCACTGAAGCTTTCTTT.